This T cell receptor beta chain was identified in a study of CD8 T cells in Susac syndrome. cDNA came from about 0.5 to 1 ug RNA primed by random hexamers. A multiplex approach, immunoSEQ multiplex PCR, amplified TCR beta CDR3 across 54 Vbeta and 13 Jbeta. TCRdb re-called the immunoSEQ multiplex PCR reads with MiXCR, one entry per CDR3 protein. Of 110,000 or so distinct CDR3 sequences listed, 85% to 95% are singletons. This clonotype is a singleton in its sample. Its antigen is still unknown. Study outcomes and limitations: Acknowledgment was made by the study that its TCR sequencing and HLA analysis involved a relatively small number of individuals.

Sequencing targeted TCR beta in T cells from blood (CD8+ and CD4+). FACS was used to enrich TEMRA cells, whereas the CD8+ and CD4+ T cells were obtained by negative isolation. The clonotype comes from a human donor in good health. Sequenced: CD8+ T cells from PBMCs.

This chain's CDR3 is CASSFSVGQNTEAFF. In DNA form, the CDR3 reads TGTGCCAGCAGTTTCTCTGTAGGTCAGAACACTGAAGCTTTCTTT. V and J are TRBV27 and TRBJ1-1; D is unresolved. Trimming cost V 3 bases and J 1 base, with 12 bases left between them. From germline, CDR1 is MNHEY and CDR2 SMNVEV (reference sequence). The CDR3 loop spans 15 amino acids.